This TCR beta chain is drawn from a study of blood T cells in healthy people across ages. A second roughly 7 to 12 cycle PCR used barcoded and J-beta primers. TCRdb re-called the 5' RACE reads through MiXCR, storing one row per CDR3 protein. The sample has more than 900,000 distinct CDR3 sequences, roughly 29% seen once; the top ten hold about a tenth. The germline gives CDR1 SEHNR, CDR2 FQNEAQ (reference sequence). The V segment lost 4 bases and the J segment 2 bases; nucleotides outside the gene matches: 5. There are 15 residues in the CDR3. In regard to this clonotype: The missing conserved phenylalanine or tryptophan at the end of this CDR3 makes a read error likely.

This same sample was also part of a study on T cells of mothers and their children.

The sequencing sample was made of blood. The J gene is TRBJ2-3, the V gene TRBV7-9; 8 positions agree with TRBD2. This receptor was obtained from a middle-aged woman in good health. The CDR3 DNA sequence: TGTGCCAGCAGCTCCGGGACTAGTGTCACAGATACGCAGTATGTT. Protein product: CASSSGTSVTDTQYV.